Shown below are 2 T cell receptor beta chains from a single sample sequenced in a study of shared clonotypes between healthy human individuals. TCRdb's copy holds only in-frame clones and misses some; the assay was immunoSEQ multiplex PCR. The repertoire holds approximately 2.1 million clones, with over 90% as singletons. The sequenced material came from naive CD4+ T cells from PBMCs. Indicated subset: CD45RA+ positively selected. These TCRs come from a man aged 18 to 35 in good health. Some clones in this sample may be carry-over from other donors' samples.

This clone appeared once. The J gene is TRBJ2-5, the V gene TRBV25-1; possible D gene TRBD2, 7 bases. This CDR3 is 15 amino acids long. The V gene's germline CDR1 is MGHDK and CDR2 SYGVNS. Trimming stripped 1 base from V and 6 bases from J, with 15 bases between. CDR3 DNA sequence: TGTGCCAGCAGTGAATTGGGGGCAGGGACTAAGACCCAGTACTTC. It is translated as CASSELGAGTKTQYF. Together with reference TRBV25-1 and TRBJ2-5, the CDR3 gives the full variable domain: EADIYQTPRYLVIGTGKKITLECSQTMGHDKMYWYQQDPGMELHLIHYSYGVNSTEKGDLSSESTVSRIRTEHFPLTLESARPSHTSQYLCASSELGAGTKTQYFGPGTRLLVL.

Worth noting for this clone: This same CDR3 is encoded by further DNA sequences in the sample. CDR3 sequence: CASSRTGAQETQYF. The CDR3 nucleotides read TGCGCCAGCAGCCGGACAGGGGCTCAGGAGACCCAGTACTTC. V and J are TRBV5-1 and TRBJ2-5, with 9 bases lining up with TRBD1. Germline assignment: CDR1 SGHRS and CDR2 YFSETQ. V was clipped by 4 bases and J by 5 bases; unmatched bases: 6. CDR3 length: 14 amino acids.